This T cell receptor (beta chain) stems from a study of shared clonotypes between healthy human individuals. Study-level findings and limits: Rarefaction showed that sequencing of sorted subsets was incomplete (despite large depth).

V shed 4 bases and J 3 bases; nucleotides not matched to a gene: 6. Germline CDR1 and CDR2: SNHLY and FYNNEI. The CDR3 loop spans 15 amino acids. The data were produced by immunoSEQ multiplex PCR, yet TCRdb's version contains in-frame clones alone and is incomplete. The sample has approximately 87,000 clones; 60% to 80% are singletons. Of note for this clone: The antigen is not known.

This TCR was sampled from a man aged 25-45 years in good health. This chain links TRBV2 with TRBJ2-1, with 7 nucleotides matching TRBD2. The source material was memory CD8+ T cells sorted from blood. Sample subset: CD45RO+ cells pooled with CCR7-negative TemRA cells. In DNA, the CDR3 is TGTGCCAGCAGTGGAACAGCGGGATTCTACAATGAGCAGTTCTTC. Its protein is CASSGTAGFYNEQFF.